Each of the 20 T cell receptor beta chains below was sequenced from the same sample in a study of cytomegalovirus exposure and HLA in healthy donors. Profiling relied on immunoSEQ multiplex PCR, and the TCRdb table lists in-frame clones only, not all of them. The sample lists around 220,000 clones, about 91% seen once, with 2.9% in the top ten. Material: PBMCs. These receptor sequences come from a young woman in good health and CMV-seronegative.

This clone showed up just once. This chain links TRBV11-2 with TRBJ1-4; D not certain. Germline V CDR1 and CDR2: SGHAT, FQNNGV. The V end was cut by 0 bases, the J end by 7 bases, with 9 bases between. This CDR3 is built from 14 residues. The CDR3, as DNA: TGTGCCAGCAGCTTAGAAAGAGGGTCTGAAAAACTGTTTTTT. Its protein product is CASSLERGSEKLFF.

The CDR3 protein is CASSQDRQEVYGYTF. CDR3 in DNA: TGTGCCAGCAGCCAAGATCGACAGGAGGTCTATGGCTACACCTTC. This sequence joins TRBV4-2 and TRBJ1-2, with D possibly matching TRBD1 (6 bases). In germline, CDR1 is LGHNA, CDR2 YNFKEQ. The CDR3 spans 15 residues. Trimming stripped 0 bases from V and 4 bases from J, with 12 bases between.

The chain carries TRBV5-6 and TRBJ2-7; 8 bases match TRBD2. The CDR3 spans 14 residues. J was trimmed by 6 bases and V by 2 bases; bases with no gene match: 7. The germline V gene has CDR1 SGHDT and CDR2 YYEEEE. CDR3 in DNA: TGTGCCAGCAGCTTCGGACTAGCAGCCTCCGAGCAGTACTTC. Amino acids: CASSFGLAASEQYF.

The chain joins TRBV4-1 to TRBJ2-7; 7 bases line up with TRBD2. The V gene's germline CDR1 is MGHRA and CDR2 YSYEKL. After removal of 3 bases from V and 3 bases from J, the junction contained 11 bases not matched to a gene. This CDR3 contains 16 residues. CDR3 DNA sequence: TGCGCCAGCAGCCACGCCGCGGGAGTTGGGGTCTACGAGCAGTACTTC. The encoded protein is CASSHAAGVGVYEQYF.

The CDR3 loop reads CASRAWRESYNEQFF. The CDR3 DNA follows: TGTGCCAGCAGAGCCTGGCGGGAGAGTTACAATGAGCAGTTCTTC. The genes are TRBV7-2 and TRBJ2-1; 7 nucleotides match TRBD2. CDR3 length: 15 residues. From germline, CDR1 is SGHTA and CDR2 FQGNSA. V was pared by 6 bases and J by 4 bases, with 9 bases of the junction left unmatched.

This sequence joins TRBV28 and TRBJ2-7; tentative D call: TRBD2 (6 bases). Looked up from germline, CDR1 is MDHEN and CDR2 is SYDVKM. CDR3 length: 12 amino acids. The ends were cut back, 4 bases at V and 13 bases at J, with 17 bases in the middle. CDR3 DNA sequence: TGTGCCAGCAGTTCAGATAGGACTAAGATCTACTTC. Translated, it gives CASSSDRTKIYF.

The V call is TRBV30, the J call TRBJ1-4; D might be TRBD1 (6 bases). The germline V and J ends were trimmed by 4 bases and 7 bases, with 10 bases remaining between them. The CDR3 covers 12 residues. The V gene's germline CDR1 is GTSNPN and CDR2 SVGIG (reference sequence). The CDR3 DNA sequence: TGTGCCTGGAATATAGGGGGTGAAAAACTGTTTTTT. Protein product: CAWNIGGEKLFF.

The chain combines TRBV30 with TRBJ1-4; 9 bases line up with TRBD1. J lost 8 bases, V lost 3 bases, and 4 bases had no gene match. The V gene's germline CDR1 is GTSNPN and CDR2 SVGIG (reference sequence). CDR3 length equals 13 residues. CDR3 sequence reads: CAWSPGQGEKLFF. CDR3 bases: TGTGCCTGGAGCCCGGGACAGGGAGAAAAACTGTTTTTT.

The chain carries TRBV5-1 and TRBJ1-2; possible D gene TRBD1, 5 bases. Germline V gene lookup returns CDR1 SGHRS and CDR2 YFSETQ. CDR3 length: 13 residues. The germline V and J ends were trimmed by 3 bases and 2 bases, with 8 bases remaining between them. The chain's CDR3 is CASSWGSNYGYTF. CDR3 DNA sequence: TGCGCCAGCAGCTGGGGCTCCAACTATGGCTACACCTTC.

The chain has TRBV6-1 and TRBJ2-3; a possible D gene is TRBD1 (6 bases). CDR1 is MNHNS, CDR2 SASEGT, per germline. This CDR3 region has 11 residues. The V end lost 7 bases, the J end lost 7 bases, and 9 bases lay between the germline ends. The CDR3 loop reads CASIGGNTQYF. DNA of the CDR3: TGTGCCAGCATTGGGGGCAATACGCAGTATTTT.

The chain joins TRBV27 to TRBJ2-7, with 7 positions matching TRBD2. Trimming cost V 5 bases and J 3 bases; bases outside gene matches: 22. Germline loops: CDR1 MNHEY, CDR2 SMNVEV (reference sequence). The CDR3 runs to 19 residues. In nucleotides, the CDR3 is TGTGCCAGCAGTCCTACTATTCCGCGGCTAGCGGAGGGAATCTACGAGCAGTACTTC. This sequence encodes CASSPTIPRLAEGIYEQYF.

The chain couples TRBV5-6 to TRBJ2-7; 8 bases agree with TRBD2. After removal of 5 bases from V and 6 bases from J, the junction contained 4 bases not matched to a gene. CDR1 and CDR2 from the germline V gene are SGHDT and YYEEEE. This CDR3 has 12 residues. This CDR3 is CASSFAGGEQYF. CDR3 DNA sequence: TGTGCCAGCAGTTTCGCGGGGGGCGAGCAGTACTTC. Complete variable domain (other parts from reference TRBV5-6 and TRBJ2-7): DAGVTQSPTHLIKTRGQQVTLRCSPKSGHDTVSWYQQALGQGPQFIFQYYEEEERQRGNFPDRFSGHQFPNYSSELNVNALLLGDSALYLCASSFAGGEQYFGPGTRLTVT.

This clone was recorded once. The rearrangement uses TRBV7-2 and TRBJ1-1; possible D gene TRBD1, 5 bases. Between the trimmed V and J ends, which lost 5 bases and 1 base, there was a span of 17 bases. CDR3 length: 16 residues. CDR1 SGHTA and CDR2 FQGNSA come from the germline V gene. The DNA of the CDR3 is TGTGCCAGCAGCAGGAGTATTCACGGGGGGAACACTGAAGCTTTCTTT. As protein: CASSRSIHGGNTEAFF.

This sequence joins TRBV13 and TRBJ2-3; 11 bases line up with TRBD2. Germline V gene data show CDR1 as PRHDT and CDR2 as FYEKMQ (reference sequence). V lost 5 bases and J lost 4; bases outside the gene matches: 14. The CDR3 extends over 18 amino acids. CDR3 region: CASSPRGTSGSWADTQYF. CDR3 DNA: TGTGCCAGCAGCCCTAGGGGTACTAGCGGGAGTTGGGCAGATACGCAGTATTTT.

This clone has at least ten counts. The junction shows a germline mismatch at one end, possibly a read error. This chain uses TRBV7-2 with TRBJ2-7; TRBD2 might be the D (6 bases). This CDR3 has 14 residues. The V gene's germline CDR1 is SGHTA and CDR2 FQGNSA. Here the CDR3 reads CASSATGLSHEQYF. CDR3 DNA: TGTGCCAGCAGCGCGACGGGACTCTCCCACGAGCAGTACTTC.

The gene calls are TRBV10-3 and TRBJ2-5; maybe TRBD2 (7 bases). The CDR3 spans 17 residues. Germline V lookup: CDR1 ENHRY, CDR2 SYGVKD. V was shortened by 2 bases and J by 1 base, with 17 bases between the two germline ends. CDR3 region: CAISEGRGANVQETQYF. For the CDR3, the DNA is TGTGCCATCAGTGAGGGGAGGGGGGCGAACGTCCAAGAGACCCAGTACTTC.

This clone appeared once. The chain recombines TRBV20-1 with TRBJ2-7; D perhaps matches TRBD1 (5 bases). Germline CDR1 reads DFQATT; CDR2 reads SNEGSKA (reference sequence). The CDR3 contains 10 residues. Trimming pared 6 bases from V and 8 bases from J, leaving 11 bases between. CDR3 loop: CSAARTQQYF. The CDR3 DNA follows: TGCAGTGCCGCTAGGACACAGCAGTACTTC.

V is TRBV6-1 and J is TRBJ2-7, with D possibly TRBD2 on 5 matching bases. The CDR3 loop spans 13 amino acids. V gave up 8 bases and J gave up 3 bases, with 14 bases separating them. CDR1 is MNHNS, CDR2 SASEGT, per germline. CDR3 protein: CASRPAAVYEQYF. The DNA for the CDR3 is TGTGCCAGCCGCCCAGCGGCCGTCTACGAGCAGTACTTC.

The chain is built from TRBV2 and TRBJ1-1, with D unclear. V lost 9 bases to trimming and J lost 1 base, with 9 bases between them. CDR1 is SNHLY and CDR2 is FYNNEI in the germline V gene. This CDR3 has 12 amino acids. This CDR3 reads CASEQENTEAFF. DNA for the CDR3: TGTGCCAGTGAGCAGGAGAACACTGAAGCTTTCTTT.

The table lists this clone with a few counts. V and J are TRBV5-1 and TRBJ2-5; 7 bases are shared with TRBD1. The V gene's germline CDR1 is SGHRS and CDR2 YFSETQ. CDR3 length: 16 amino acids. The trim removed 6 bases at V and 4 bases at J, leaving 15 bases unmatched. CDR3 sequence reads: CASTLREGGSGETQYF. The CDR3 nucleotides are TGCGCCAGCACCCTCCGGGAAGGGGGCTCTGGAGAGACCCAGTACTTC.